Shown below are 5 T cell receptor beta chains from a single sample sequenced in a study of post-analysis software for immune sequencing data. Study conclusions and caveats: There were five or six TRBV segments more frequent in patients than controls, and TRBV5-6, TRBV5-1 and TRBV20-1 were among them.

What these receptors recognize is not known. Sequencing libraries made from TCR beta cDNA carried unique molecular identifiers. MiXCR, run by TCRdb on the PCR reads, gives a single entry per CDR3 protein. The sample lists some 690,000 distinct CDR3 sequences; approximately 59% were seen once. Sequencing was performed on blood. Source of these receptors: a girl between 2 and 10 years old with multiple sclerosis.

With regard to this clonotype: Compared with germline, one end of the junction differs, possibly owing to a read error. The chain couples TRBV7-2 to TRBJ2-3, with D unclear. The CDR3 length is 13 residues. Germline V gene data show CDR1 as SGHTA and CDR2 as FQGNSA. The CDR3 loop reads CASSLDGTVTQYF. The CDR3 DNA is TGTGCCAGCAGCTTAGATGGTACAGTTACGCAGTATTTT.

The CDR3 DNA sequence: TGCAGCGTTGGGGAAACAGGGGCGCGGGAGACCCAGTTCTTC. This translates into CSVGETGARETQFF. V is TRBV29-1 and J is TRBJ2-1, with D perhaps given as TRBD1 or TRBD2 (7 bases each). V shed 4 bases and J shed 13 bases, with 23 bases lying between them. Germline V gene sequence: CDR1 SQVTM, CDR2 ANQGSEA. The CDR3 consists of 14 residues.

The V and J genes are TRBV7-6 and TRBJ2-3; maybe TRBD1 (6 bases). Germline V gene sequence: CDR1 SGHVS, CDR2 FNYEAQ. V was cut by 0 bases and J by 0 bases, with 13 bases left in between. This CDR3 region has 17 residues. The CDR3: CASSLALTGLSTDTQYF. CDR3 sequence (DNA): TGTGCCAGCAGCTTAGCGTTGACAGGCCTTAGCACAGATACGCAGTATTTT.

V usage is TRBV6-5 and J usage is TRBJ1-2; 7 bases align to TRBD1. Trimming cost V 0 bases and J 7 bases; bases outside gene matches: 5. The CDR3 runs to 14 residues. Germline V gene sequence: CDR1 MNHEY, CDR2 SVGAGI. The CDR3 here is CASSYSMAGGGYTF. CDR3 coding DNA: TGTGCCAGCAGTTACTCGATGGCAGGGGGTGGCTACACCTTC.

This clonotype was detected only a few times. The chain joins TRBV10-2 to TRBJ1-2; tentative D call: TRBD1 (5 bases). Trimming took off 3 bases at V and 4 bases at J, with 18 bases between the two ends. Germline CDR1 is WSHSY and CDR2 is SAAADI. The CDR3 loop spans 16 amino acids. This chain's CDR3 is CASSDFFRERSYGYTF. The CDR3 DNA sequence: TGCGCCAGCAGTGATTTTTTCAGGGAAAGGAGCTATGGCTACACCTTC.